The rows below give T cell receptor beta chains drawn from one sample of a study of T cells after yellow fever vaccination. TCRdb independently ran MiXCR on the 5' RACE reads; one entry per CDR3 protein. The table records 600,000 to 750,000 distinct CDR3 sequences, roughly 12% of them present only once. The source was PBMCs, collected on the day of the yellow fever booster vaccination. The receptors come from a man aged 25-40 years who received the YFV17D yellow fever vaccine. The CDR3 runs from the conserved cysteine through the conserved F or W. D genes are given only for firm matches. Rows give clone size only sometimes, using once, few, many, or a class for an expanded clone.

TRBV7-2	TRBD1	TRBJ1-2	few	15	CASSVKSGTDYGYTF	TGTGCCAGCAGCGTAAAGTCCGGGACAGACTATGGCTACACCTTC
TRBV29-1	NA	TRBJ2-1	NA	13	CSVVFLDFNEQFF	TGCAGCGTTGTCTTTCTAGACTTCAATGAGCAGTTCTTC
TRBV6-5	NA	TRBJ2-2	few	12	CASSYGRQELFF	TGTGCCAGCAGTTACGGTCGCCAGGAGCTGTTTTTT
TRBV29-1	NA	TRBJ1-5	few	14	CSVATGDSNQPQHF	TGCAGCGTTGCGACAGGCGATAGCAATCAGCCCCAGCATTTT
TRBV6-5	NA	TRBJ2-7	few	14	CASSYGQGHYEQYF	TGTGCCAGCAGTTACGGGCAGGGCCACTACGAGCAGTACTTC
TRBV12-3/TRBV12-4	NA	TRBJ1-5	once	14	CASSQHLDNQPQHF	TGTGCCAGCAGCCAACACCTCGACAATCAGCCCCAGCATTTT
TRBV10-3	NA	TRBJ2-2	NA	15	CAISESREVTGELFF	TGTGCCATCAGTGAGTCGAGGGAGGTCACCGGGGAGCTGTTTTTT
TRBV27	NA	TRBJ1-5	few	15	CASSIEGRGNQPQHF	TGTGCCAGCAGTATAGAAGGTAGGGGCAATCAGCCCCAGCATTTT
TRBV9	TRBD2	TRBJ2-4	NA	15	CASSVASSGKDIQYF	TGTGCCAGCAGCGTAGCCTCTAGCGGGAAAGACATTCAGTACTTC
TRBV29-1	NA	TRBJ2-1	few	12	CSVDGAYNEQFF	TGCAGCGTTGACGGGGCCTACAATGAGCAGTTCTTC
TRBV2	NA	TRBJ2-5	few	14	CASRPDSSQETQYF	TGTGCCAGCAGACCCGACAGTTCCCAAGAGACCCAGTACTTC
TRBV7-9	NA	TRBJ2-5	NA	17	CSSSFGHRLFLQETQYF	TGTTCCAGCAGCTTCGGGCATCGTCTCTTCTTGCAAGAGACCCAGTACTTC
TRBV5-6	TRBD2	TRBJ2-1	NA	15	CASSLSRELHNEQFF	TGTGCCAGCAGCTTGTCGCGGGAGCTACACAATGAGCAGTTCTTC